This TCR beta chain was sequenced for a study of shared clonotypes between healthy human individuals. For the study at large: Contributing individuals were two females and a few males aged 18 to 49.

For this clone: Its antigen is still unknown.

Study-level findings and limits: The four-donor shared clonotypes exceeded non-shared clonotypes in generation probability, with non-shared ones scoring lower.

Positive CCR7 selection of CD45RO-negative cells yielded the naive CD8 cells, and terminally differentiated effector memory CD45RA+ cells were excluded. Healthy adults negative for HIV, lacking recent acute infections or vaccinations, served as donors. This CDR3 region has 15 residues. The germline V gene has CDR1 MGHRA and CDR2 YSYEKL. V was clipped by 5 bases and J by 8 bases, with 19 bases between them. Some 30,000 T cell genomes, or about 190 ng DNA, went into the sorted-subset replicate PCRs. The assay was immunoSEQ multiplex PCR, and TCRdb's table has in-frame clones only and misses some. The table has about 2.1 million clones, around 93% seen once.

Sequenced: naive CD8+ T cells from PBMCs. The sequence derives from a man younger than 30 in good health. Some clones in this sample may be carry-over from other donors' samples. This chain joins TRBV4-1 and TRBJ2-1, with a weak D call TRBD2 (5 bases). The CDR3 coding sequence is TGCGCCAGCAGCAACCAGTATACGGGATTTCATGAGCAGTTCTTC. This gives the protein CASSNQYTGFHEQFF.